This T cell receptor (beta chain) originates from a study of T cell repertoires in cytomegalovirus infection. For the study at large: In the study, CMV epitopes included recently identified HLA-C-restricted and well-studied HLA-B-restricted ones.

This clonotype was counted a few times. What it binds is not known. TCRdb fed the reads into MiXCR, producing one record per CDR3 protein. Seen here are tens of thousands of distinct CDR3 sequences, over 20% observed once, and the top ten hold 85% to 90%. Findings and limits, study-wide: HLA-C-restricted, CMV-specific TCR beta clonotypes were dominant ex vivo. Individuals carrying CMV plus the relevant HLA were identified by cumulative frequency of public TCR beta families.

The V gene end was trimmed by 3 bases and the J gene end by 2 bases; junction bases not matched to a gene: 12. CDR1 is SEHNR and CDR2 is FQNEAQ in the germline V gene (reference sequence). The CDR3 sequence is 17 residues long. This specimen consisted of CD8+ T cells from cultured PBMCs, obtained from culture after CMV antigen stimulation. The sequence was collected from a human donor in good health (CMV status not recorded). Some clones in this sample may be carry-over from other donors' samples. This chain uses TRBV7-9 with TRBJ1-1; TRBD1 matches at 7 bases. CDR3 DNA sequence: TGTGCCAGCAGCTTGAGGGACAGCGCGACGGGAAACACTGAAGCTTTCTTT. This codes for CASSLRDSATGNTEAFF.